These 9 T cell receptor beta chains originate from one sample sequenced in a study of blood T cell repertoires in COVID-19. Only in-frame clones appear in the TCRdb table, and some are missing; sequencing was by immunoSEQ multiplex PCR. Of some 520,000 clones in the sample, approximately 92% were seen once. Sequencing input: peripheral blood. These TCRs come from a man between 18 and 35 years old with COVID-19, enrolled during active disease.

In this sample, this clone turned up many times. The rearrangement joins TRBV11-2 to TRBJ2-7; tentative D call: TRBD1 (6 bases). Germline CDR1 reads SGHAT; CDR2 reads FQNNGV. Trimming left V 4 bases short and J 4 bases short, with 17 bases between. The CDR3 has 15 residues. DNA of the CDR3: TGTGCCAGCAGCTACCCGGGGACATTGGGGTACGAGCAGTACTTC. It yields the protein CASSYPGTLGYEQYF.

This chain uses TRBV27 with TRBJ2-1; no definite D call. Trimming took off 2 bases at V and 2 bases at J, with 7 bases between the two ends. Germline V lookup: CDR1 MNHEY, CDR2 SMNVEV (reference sequence). The CDR3 totals 14 residues. CDR3: CASSLGGTYNEQFF. DNA for the CDR3: TGTGCCAGCAGTTTAGGCGGTACCTACAATGAGCAGTTCTTC.

This chain joins TRBV11-2 and TRBJ2-3; the match to TRBD2 covers 8 bases. Germline-derived CDR1 and CDR2 are SGHAT and FQNNGV. The trim removed 1 base at V and 4 bases at J, leaving 4 bases unmatched. This CDR3 has 15 amino acids. The CDR3 protein is CASSLGTSTPDTQYF. As DNA, the CDR3 is TGTGCCAGCAGCTTAGGGACTAGCACCCCAGATACGCAGTATTTT.

Only one count was recorded for this clone. V is TRBV28 and J is TRBJ2-7, with 8 nucleotides matching TRBD1. Per germline, CDR1 MDHEN and CDR2 SYDVKM. CDR3 length: 12 amino acids. J gave up 6 bases and V 8 bases, and 6 bases lay outside the gene matches. The CDR3 reads CASSGGSLEQYF. The CDR3 DNA reads as TGTGCCAGCTCAGGGGGCTCCCTCGAGCAGTACTTC.

J is TRBJ2-3 and V is TRBV6-4, with TRBD2 identical over 10 bases. Unmatched junction bases numbered 12, after V lost 5 bases and J lost 4 bases. CDR3 length: 17 amino acids. Per germline, CDR1 MRHNA and CDR2 SNTAGT. Here the CDR3 DNA reads TGTGCCAGCAGTCAGAGAGGACTAGCGGATCGCGCAGATACGCAGTATTTT. Protein: CASSQRGLADRADTQYF.

The chain recombines TRBV6-4 with TRBJ1-5; D remains ambiguous. V was cut by 11 bases and J by 4 bases, with 15 bases left in between. Germline lookup yields CDR1 MRHNA and CDR2 SNTAGT. This CDR3 contains 13 residues. CDR3 protein: CALRNHGNQPQHF. The CDR3 coding sequence is TGTGCCCTACGAAACCACGGGAATCAGCCCCAGCATTTT.

The chain has TRBV30 and TRBJ2-5; D gene uncertain. Germline V gene data show CDR1 as GTSNPN and CDR2 as SVGIG (reference sequence). The length of the CDR3 is 12 residues. Trimming shortened V by 0 bases and J by 5 bases, and 7 bases separated the two germline ends. The CDR3, as DNA: TGTGCCTGGAGTGTACTCGCCGAGACCCAGTACTTC. Amino acid sequence: CAWSVLAETQYF.

This rearrangement joins TRBV5-4 to TRBJ2-3; 8 bases align to TRBD1. The V segment lost 4 bases and the J segment 4 bases; nucleotides outside the gene matches: 14. The CDR3 has 17 amino acids. The germline CDR1 and CDR2 sequences are SGHNT and YYREEE (reference sequence). The DNA of the CDR3 is TGTGCCAGCAGCCCCCATGGGCCAGGGGGCGGGTCAGATACGCAGTATTTT. This encodes CASSPHGPGGGSDTQYF.

The gene calls are TRBV5-4 and TRBJ2-3; tentatively, D is TRBD2 (6 bases). The germline V gene has CDR1 SGHNT and CDR2 YYREEE (reference sequence). The CDR3 is 14 residues long. V was cut by 4 bases and J by 4 bases, with 13 bases left in between. The CDR3 DNA reads TGTGCCAGCAGCGGACGGGAGAGACCAGATACGCAGTATTTT. Translated: CASSGRERPDTQYF.